Listed below are T cell receptor beta chains from one sample, sequenced in a study of spatial heterogeneity in lung cancer. TCRdb analysed the 5' RACE reads with MiXCR anew, one entry per CDR3 protein. The sample includes tens of thousands of distinct CDR3 sequences, around 12% seen only once; the top ten take about 41%. The source material was PBMCs, sampled at surgery. Source of these receptors: a male donor with early-stage non-small cell lung cancer. Each CDR3 is given with its conserved first and last residue. A D gene is named only where the DNA matches it firmly. For some rows the clone size is stated as once, few or many, or as a class when expanded; others skip it.

D: TRBD2
J: TRBJ2-2
V: TRBV4-2
size: .
CDR3: CASSQGRAAGGGELFF
DNA: TGTGCCAGCAGCCAAGGCAGAGCAGCGGGAGGCGGGGAGCTGTTTTTT

D: TRBD2
J: TRBJ2-3
V: TRBV20-1
size: many
CDR3: CSATSGGITDTQYF
DNA: TGCAGTGCTACTAGCGGGGGAATTACAGATACGCAGTATTTT

D: .
J: TRBJ2-7
V: TRBV19
size: .
CDR3: CASSSLPSYEQYF
DNA: TGTGCCAGTAGTTCCCTCCCTTCCTACGAGCAGTACTTC

D: .
J: TRBJ1-2
V: TRBV24-1
size: few
CDR3: CATSEETDSYGYTF
DNA: TGTGCCACCAGTGAAGAGACAGACTCCTATGGCTACACCTTC

D: TRBD1
J: TRBJ2-5
V: TRBV20-1
size: .
CDR3: CSAMNLQGDQETQYF
DNA: TGCAGTGCTATGAATTTACAGGGGGACCAAGAGACCCAGTACTTC

D: TRBD1
J: TRBJ1-4
V: TRBV7-2
size: many
CDR3: CASSLDRGDEKLFF
DNA: TGTGCCAGCAGCCTGGACAGGGGAGATGAAAAACTGTTTTTT

D: .
J: TRBJ1-1
V: TRBV30
size: few
CDR3: CAWSDRLNTEAFF
DNA: TGTGCCTGGAGTGACAGGCTGAACACTGAAGCTTTCTTT

D: .
J: TRBJ1-1
V: TRBV6-5
size: .
CDR3: CASSLRTTPDTEAFF
DNA: TGTGCCAGCAGTTTAAGGACTACCCCGGATACTGAAGCTTTCTTT

D: .
J: TRBJ2-3
V: TRBV5-1
size: many
CDR3: CASSLERGGTDTQYF
DNA: TGCGCCAGCAGCCTCGAGAGGGGAGGCACAGATACGCAGTATTTT

D: .
J: TRBJ2-7
V: TRBV6-5
size: many
CDR3: CASSGGDRTYEQYF
DNA: TGTGCCAGCAGTGGGGGGGACAGGACCTACGAGCAGTACTTC

D: .
J: TRBJ2-5
V: TRBV29-1
size: many
CDR3: CSVEYREGETQYF
DNA: TGCAGCGTTGAGTACAGGGAGGGAGAGACCCAGTACTTC

D: .
J: TRBJ2-2
V: TRBV28
size: .
CDR3: CASSLLGTFSLTGELFF
DNA: TGTGCCAGCTCACTTCTAGGGACGTTTAGCCTCACCGGGGAGCTGTTTTTT

D: TRBD2
J: TRBJ2-3
V: TRBV27
size: .
CDR3: CASNLAGVDTQYF
DNA: TGTGCCAGCAACCTAGCGGGAGTGGATACGCAGTATTTT

D: TRBD1
J: TRBJ2-1
V: TRBV20-1
size: few
CDR3: CSASQDRVRNEQFF
DNA: TGCAGTGCTAGCCAGGACAGGGTTCGGAATGAGCAGTTCTTC

D: .
J: TRBJ1-5
V: TRBV7-2
size: many
CDR3: CASSPGSSNQPQHF
DNA: TGTGCCAGCAGCCCTGGCAGTAGCAATCAGCCCCAGCATTTT

D: TRBD1
J: TRBJ2-3
V: TRBV24-1
size: .
CDR3: CATSDLGQGATDTQYF
DNA: TGTGCCACCAGTGATCTGGGACAGGGGGCAACAGATACGCAGTATTTT

D: .
J: TRBJ1-1
V: TRBV7-3
size: few
CDR3: CASSLGAVNTEAFF
DNA: TGTGCCAGCAGCTTGGGGGCGGTGAACACTGAAGCTTTCTTT

D: .
J: TRBJ2-7
V: TRBV4-3
size: few
CDR3: CASSQAWGPYEQYF
DNA: TGCGCCAGCAGCCAAGCGTGGGGGCCCTACGAGCAGTACTTC

D: TRBD1
J: TRBJ2-7
V: TRBV25-1
size: few
CDR3: CASSATTGTEEQYF
DNA: TGTGCCAGCAGTGCCACTACCGGGACAGAGGAGCAGTACTTC

D: .
J: TRBJ2-3
V: TRBV14
size: few
CDR3: CASSPFGKPTDTQYF
DNA: TGTGCCAGCAGCCCCTTTGGGAAACCGACAGATACGCAGTATTTT

D: .
J: TRBJ2-2
V: TRBV7-3
size: few
CDR3: CASSLAGDNTGELFF
DNA: TGTGCCAGCAGCTTGGCCGGGGATAACACCGGGGAGCTGTTTTTT

D: .
J: TRBJ2-5
V: TRBV4-2
size: many
CDR3: CASSQGTRQETQYF
DNA: TGTGCCAGCAGCCAGGGGACTCGCCAAGAGACCCAGTACTTC

D: .
J: TRBJ2-7
V: TRBV7-9
size: many
CDR3: CASSPGAVPYEQYF
DNA: TGTGCCAGCAGCCCTGGGGCGGTCCCCTACGAGCAGTACTTC

D: .
J: TRBJ2-7
V: TRBV12-3/TRBV12-4
size: .
CDR3: CASSLIRDSPIYEQYF
DNA: TGTGCCAGCAGTTTGATCCGGGACTCCCCAATCTACGAGCAGTACTTC

D: TRBD1
J: TRBJ2-1
V: TRBV4-1
size: .
CDR3: CASSQTPGQGYNEQFF
DNA: TGCGCCAGCAGCCAGACACCGGGACAGGGCTATAATGAGCAGTTCTTC

D: TRBD1
J: TRBJ1-6
V: TRBV28
size: few
CDR3: CASRSIRDRLHF
DNA: TGTGCCAGCAGGTCAATCAGGGACAGGCTCCACTTT

D: .
J: TRBJ1-1
V: TRBV3-1
size: .
CDR3: CASSQDAANTEAFF
DNA: TGTGCCAGCAGCCAAGACGCAGCGAACACTGAAGCTTTCTTT

D: TRBD1
J: TRBJ1-1
V: TRBV6-6
size: .
CDR3: CASGTGNTEAFF
DNA: TGTGCCAGTGGGACAGGGAACACTGAAGCTTTCTTT

D: .
J: TRBJ2-5
V: TRBV11-2
size: few
CDR3: CASSPRGVQETQYF
DNA: TGTGCCAGCAGCCCGAGGGGGGTACAAGAGACCCAGTACTTC

D: TRBD1
J: TRBJ2-3
V: TRBV6-4
size: many
CDR3: CASSTTGGVDTQYF
DNA: TGTGCCAGCAGCACTACAGGGGGCGTAGATACGCAGTATTTT

D: TRBD1
J: TRBJ1-1
V: TRBV4-3
size: many
CDR3: CASSQGTGDMNTEAFF
DNA: TGCGCCAGCAGCCAAGGGACAGGGGACATGAACACTGAAGCTTTCTTT

D: TRBD1
J: TRBJ2-1
V: TRBV10-3
size: many
CDR3: CAISGQGASDEQFF
DNA: TGTGCCATCAGTGGACAGGGGGCGAGTGATGAGCAGTTCTTC

D: .
J: TRBJ2-1
V: TRBV19
size: .
CDR3: CASSIGSSYNEQFF
DNA: TGTGCCAGTAGTATCGGAAGCTCCTACAATGAGCAGTTCTTC

D: .
J: TRBJ1-4
V: TRBV4-3
size: .
CDR3: CASSQEIEGIEKLFF
DNA: TGCGCCAGCAGCCAAGAGATAGAGGGGATCGAAAAACTGTTTTTT

D: .
J: TRBJ2-3
V: TRBV6-5
size: few
CDR3: CASSPWNFRADTQYF
DNA: TGTGCCAGCAGCCCATGGAACTTTCGGGCAGATACGCAGTATTTT

D: .
J: TRBJ1-5
V: TRBV19
size: .
CDR3: CASTPMGSGNQPQHF
DNA: TGTGCCAGTACTCCCATGGGCTCGGGCAATCAGCCCCAGCATTTT

D: .
J: TRBJ2-1
V: TRBV28
size: few
CDR3: CASSRRPRSYNEQFF
DNA: TGTGCCAGCAGTCGTAGACCCCGCTCCTACAATGAGCAGTTCTTC

D: .
J: TRBJ2-3
V: TRBV20-1
size: once
CDR3: CSARASDTQYF
DNA: TGCAGTGCTCGGGCTAGCGATACGCAGTATTTT

D: .
J: TRBJ2-1
V: TRBV27
size: .
CDR3: CASSTHNEQFF
DNA: TGTGCCAGCAGTACCCACAATGAGCAGTTCTTC

D: TRBD1
J: TRBJ2-2
V: TRBV5-1
size: .
CDR3: CASKYRDRNTGELFF
DNA: TGCGCCAGCAAATACCGGGACAGGAACACCGGGGAGCTGTTTTTT